A selection of T cell receptor beta chains follows, all from one sample in a study of regulatory T cells in long-lasting Graves disease. MiXCR, applied by TCRdb to the multiplex PCR reads, yields one record per CDR3 protein. The sample records about 540,000 distinct CDR3 sequences, about 13% being singletons. The same data also contributed to another study, on T cells in Graves' hyperthyroidism and ophthalmopathy.

This specimen was peripheral blood mononuclear cells (PBMCs), taken at new diagnosis, from a patient treated with antithyroid drugs. These TCRs come from a man younger than 45 with Graves disease. The CDR3 runs from the conserved cysteine through the conserved F or W.

CDR3: CASSSHQTGPSYEQYF; V: TRBV28; J: TRBJ2-7
CDR3: CASSWAGESYNEQFF; V: TRBV12-3/TRBV12-4; J: TRBJ2-1
CDR3: CASSPSSVLGYGYTF; V: TRBV7-6; J: TRBJ1-2
CDR3: CASSLSLLSGSLNEQFF; V: TRBV7-2; J: TRBJ2-1
CDR3: CASSQPGTASGDEQFF; V: TRBV3-1; J: TRBJ2-1
CDR3: CASSPNRGNYGYTF; V: TRBV27; J: TRBJ1-2
CDR3: CASVLLNGPSYNEQFF; V: TRBV2; J: TRBJ2-1
CDR3: CASSIIAGQPQHF; V: TRBV19; J: TRBJ1-5
CDR3: CASSFDSKNIQYF; V: TRBV7-9; J: TRBJ2-4
CDR3: CASRRLAGGSGELFF; V: TRBV7-9; J: TRBJ2-2
CDR3: CATSVADPRYNEQFF; V: TRBV24-1; J: TRBJ2-1
CDR3: CASSSQGNDYGYTF; V: TRBV5-1; J: TRBJ1-2
CDR3: CSATYTGAGEKLFF; V: TRBV20-1; J: TRBJ1-4
CDR3: CSARDNPGTEAFF; V: TRBV20-1; J: TRBJ1-1
CDR3: CASSLGQGLGYTF; V: TRBV7-9; J: TRBJ1-2
CDR3: CASSPPASGRDEQYF; V: TRBV18; J: TRBJ2-7
CDR3: CASSLWATKETQYF; V: TRBV11-1; J: TRBJ2-5
CDR3: CASSFRGTQKDYGYTF; V: TRBV5-8; J: TRBJ1-2
CDR3: CASSLTPGAAGETQYF; V: TRBV11-2; J: TRBJ2-5
CDR3: CASLAASYEQYF; V: TRBV6-1; J: TRBJ2-7